Shown below are 27 T cell receptor beta chains from a single sample sequenced in a study of blood T cell repertoires in COVID-19 (TCRdb year 2020). Receptor libraries were prepared by the immunoSEQ multiplex PCR assay. Held by TCRdb, this immuneACCESS table contains in-frame sequences only and omits some clones. Under half of the omission traces to an unresolved V gene where checked; the cause of the rest is unknown. The sample yields some 150,000 clones; more than 75% were counted once. Of the sample, about 2% falls within the top ten clones. The sequencing sample was made of peripheral blood. The receptors were sampled from an older man with acute or convalescent COVID-19.

This chain joins TRBV5-1 and TRBJ2-1, with 10 bases that match TRBD2. Trimming took 3 bases from V and 10 from J; bases not matched to a gene: 10. The germline gives CDR1 SGHRS, CDR2 YFSETQ. The CDR3 is 15 amino acids. CDR3 nucleotides: TGCGCCAGCAGCTCTACCCCCGGGACTAGCGACGAGCAGTTCTTC. Its protein is CASSSTPGTSDEQFF. Looking up the rest from reference TRBV5-1 and TRBJ2-1 gives the full variable domain: KAGVTQTPRYLIKTRGQQVTLSCSPISGHRSVSWYQQTPGQGLQFLFEYFSETQRNKGNFPGRFSGRQFSNSRSEMNVSTLELGDSALYLCASSSTPGTSDEQFFGPGTRLTVL.

Written as DNA, the CDR3 is TGTGCCAGCAGTCCGCGGGGTCCCTACGAGCAGTACTTC. Amino acid sequence: CASSPRGPYEQYF. The rearrangement uses TRBV6-5 and TRBJ2-7, with D possibly being TRBD2 (6 bases). This CDR3 region has 13 residues. V lost 5 bases and J 2 bases, leaving 10 bases between the germline ends. CDR1 is MNHEY and CDR2 is SVGAGI in the germline V gene.

This clone was seen a few times. The rearrangement uses TRBV4-1 and TRBJ1-3, with a possible D match to TRBD1 (6 bases). The germline V gene encodes CDR1 MGHRA and CDR2 YSYEKL. Trimming removed 0 bases from V and 2 bases from J, with 17 bases in between. The CDR3 spans 18 residues. The CDR3 nucleotides are TGCGCCAGCAGCCAAGATTTGGGGCTCAGGGGTACTGGAAACACCATATATTTT. It is translated as CASSQDLGLRGTGNTIYF.

The gene calls are TRBV19 and TRBJ2-1; 10 positions match TRBD2. The V gene end was trimmed by 2 bases and the J gene end by 8 bases; junction bases not matched to a gene: 9. CDR1 and CDR2 (germline): LNHDA, SQIVND (reference sequence). This CDR3 contains 16 residues. The CDR3 nucleotides read TGTGCCAGTAGTATAAGTCCTAGCGGGAGCGTCTATGAGCAGTTCTTC. It is translated as CASSISPSGSVYEQFF.

Only a few counts were recorded for this clone. The V and J genes are TRBV4-1 and TRBJ2-2, with D unclear. Germline-derived CDR1 and CDR2 are MGHRA and YSYEKL. The CDR3 loop spans 15 amino acids. With 3 bases removed from V and 4 bases from J, the gap between germline ends came to 12 bases. CDR3 sequence: CASSQLRTGTGELFF. DNA for the CDR3: TGCGCCAGCAGCCAGCTCCGAACGGGCACCGGGGAGCTGTTTTTT.

This chain uses TRBV6-6 with TRBJ2-5; 8 bases match TRBD1. Germline values: CDR1 MNHNY, CDR2 SVGAGI (reference sequence). Trimming took 6 bases from V and 5 from J; bases not matched to a gene: 14. This CDR3 contains 16 residues. CDR3 residues: CASSRPGQGISETQYF. CDR3 nucleotides: TGTGCCAGCAGCCGACCCGGACAGGGTATATCGGAGACCCAGTACTTC.

This chain uses TRBV6-5 with TRBJ1-1; the match to TRBD1 covers 8 bases. CDR3 length: 13 amino acids. In germline, CDR1 is MNHEY, CDR2 SVGAGI. V shed 7 bases, J shed 6 bases, and the junction held 7 bases outside the gene matches. The CDR3 spells CASTRQGASEAFF. The CDR3, as DNA: TGTGCCAGCACCCGCCAGGGGGCTTCTGAAGCTTTCTTT.

The chain has TRBV12-3 or TRBV12-4 and TRBJ2-5; D perhaps matches TRBD1 (6 bases). The CDR3 is 13 amino acids. Trimming removed 6 bases from V and 5 bases from J, with 13 bases in between. In DNA form, the CDR3 reads TGTGCCAGCAGGGAGCAGGGGTTGGAGACCCAGTACTTC. Its protein product is CASREQGLETQYF.

This chain connects TRBV7-8 to TRBJ2-5; 10 bases are a match to TRBD2. The V and J ends lost 4 bases and 2 bases, in that order; junction bases with no gene match: 7. The length of the CDR3 is 16 residues. Germline V gives CDR1 SGHVS, CDR2 FQNEAQ. The DNA of the CDR3 is TGTGCCAGCAGCTCTGCCGGACTAGCGGTTCAAGAGACCCAGTACTTC. It is translated as CASSSAGLAVQETQYF.

The V call is TRBV5-1, the J call TRBJ2-3; TRBD2 aligns across 13 bases. Germline V gene lookup returns CDR1 SGHRS and CDR2 YFSETQ. The CDR3 contains 18 residues. Germline trimming cut 4 bases from V and 0 bases from J; bases unmatched to any gene: 8. The CDR3 DNA is TGCGCCAGCAGCCACGAACTAGCGGGGGGGTCTAGCACAGATACGCAGTATTTT. Its translation is CASSHELAGGSSTDTQYF.

Only one count was recorded for this clone. The chain is built from TRBV5-6 and TRBJ1-4; the D is unclear. This CDR3 comprises 15 residues. CDR1 SGHDT and CDR2 YYEEEE come from the germline V gene. V gave up 3 bases and J gave up 6 bases, with 15 bases separating them. The CDR3 bases are TGTGCCAGCAGCTCGGTGCAGACAAGGCATGAAAAACTGTTTTTT. This sequence encodes CASSSVQTRHEKLFF. The entire variable domain, with the rest obtained from reference TRBV5-6 and TRBJ1-4, is as follows: DAGVTQSPTHLIKTRGQQVTLRCSPKSGHDTVSWYQQALGQGPQFIFQYYEEEERQRGNFPDRFSGHQFPNYSSELNVNALLLGDSALYLCASSSVQTRHEKLFFGSGTQLSVL.

This chain joins TRBV7-8 and TRBJ2-3, with 12 nucleotides matching TRBD2. Germline V gives CDR1 SGHVS, CDR2 FQNEAQ. The CDR3 sequence is 16 residues long. V was clipped by 4 bases and J by 6 bases; unmatched bases: 8. CDR3 DNA: TGTGCCAGCAGCTCTCCGGGACTAGCGGGTATTGATACGCAGTATTTT. Residues: CASSSPGLAGIDTQYF.

The chain uses TRBV29-1 and TRBJ2-1; 7 bases align to TRBD2. Germline trimming cut 5 bases from V and 7 bases from J; bases unmatched to any gene: 8. The germline V gene encodes CDR1 SQVTM and CDR2 ANQGSEA. The CDR3 is 13 residues long. Written as DNA, the CDR3 is TGCAGCGTTATCCAACTGGGGGGGAATGAGCAGTTCTTC. It is translated as CSVIQLGGNEQFF.

The V call is TRBV18, the J call TRBJ2-1, with TRBD1 identical over 12 bases. This CDR3 region has 16 residues. The ends lost 3 bases at V and 5 bases at J; junction bases unmatched: 5. Germline V lookup: CDR1 KGHSH, CDR2 LQKENI. CDR3 amino acids: CASSPSRDRGHNEQFF. The CDR3 nucleotides are TGTGCCAGCTCACCGAGCCGGGACAGGGGGCACAATGAGCAGTTCTTC.

The chain recombines TRBV5-6 with TRBJ2-7; D is possibly TRBD2 (5 bases). Germline CDR1 is SGHDT and CDR2 is YYEEEE. Trimming took off 7 bases at V and 0 bases at J, with 8 bases between the two ends. The CDR3 is 12 amino acids. CDR3 DNA: TGTGCCAGCCGTGGGAGCTCCTACGAGCAGTACTTC. It is translated as CASRGSSYEQYF. Filled out from reference TRBV5-6 and TRBJ2-7, the complete variable domain reads DAGVTQSPTHLIKTRGQQVTLRCSPKSGHDTVSWYQQALGQGPQFIFQYYEEEERQRGNFPDRFSGHQFPNYSSELNVNALLLGDSALYLCASRGSSYEQYFGPGTRLTVT.

The chain couples TRBV21-1 to TRBJ1-5. TRBV21-1 is annotated as a pseudogene. This CDR3 region has 18 residues. CDR3 in DNA: TGTGCCAGCAGCATCCAGGCCGGGGTCGGCTATAGCAATCAGCCCCAGCATTTT. Its translation: CASSIQAGVGYSNQPQHF.

The chain links TRBV6-5 to TRBJ2-7; 10 bases match TRBD1. The length of the CDR3 is 14 residues. Germline loops: CDR1 MNHEY, CDR2 SVGAGI. J lost 6 bases, V lost 3 bases, and 5 bases had no gene match. CDR3 residues: CASSYWTGGVEQYF. The CDR3 DNA follows: TGTGCCAGCAGTTATTGGACAGGGGGTGTCGAGCAGTACTTC.

The rearrangement joins TRBV12-3 or TRBV12-4 to TRBJ2-7; 10 bases line up with TRBD1. V gave up 7 bases and J gave up 4 bases; unmatched junction bases: 4. This CDR3 has 13 amino acids. CDR3 in amino acids: CASKRTGGYEQYF. DNA of the CDR3: TGTGCCAGCAAAAGGACAGGGGGGTACGAGCAGTACTTC.

The chain carries TRBV18 and TRBJ2-7; no clear D. The V and J ends lost 0 bases and 5 bases respectively, with 8 bases between them. In germline, CDR1 is KGHSH, CDR2 LQKENI. There are 13 residues in the CDR3. The chain's CDR3 is CASSPPVLDEQYF. The CDR3 region has the DNA TGTGCCAGCTCACCACCCGTTCTCGACGAGCAGTACTTC.

The gene calls are TRBV2 and TRBJ2-7; D possibly corresponds to TRBD1 (5 bases). Germline CDR1 and CDR2: SNHLY and FYNNEI. This CDR3 is 12 amino acids long. Trimming stripped 5 bases from V and 9 bases from J, with 14 bases between. The CDR3 is CASSLTGPGQYF. The CDR3 DNA reads as TGTGCCAGCAGTCTTACAGGACCGGGGCAGTACTTC.

This clone was detected once. The chain links TRBV3-1 (or the pseudogene TRBV3-2) to TRBJ1-5; tentatively, D is TRBD1 (6 bases). The ends were cut back, 7 bases at V and 2 bases at J, with 12 bases in the middle. The germline V gene encodes CDR1 LGHDT and CDR2 YNNKEL (reference sequence). The CDR3 is 14 residues long. As DNA, the CDR3 is TGTGCCAGCACCACAGGGTACGGCAATCAGCCCCAGCATTTT. This translates into CASTTGYGNQPQHF.

J is TRBJ2-1 and V is TRBV13; a weak D match, TRBD2 (5 bases). The CDR3 consists of 17 residues. Looked up from germline, CDR1 is PRHDT and CDR2 is FYEKMQ (reference sequence). The ends were cut back, 1 base at V and 5 bases at J, with 18 bases in the middle. The CDR3 DNA reads TGTGCCAGCAGCTTAGCCGCTATAGCGAGCCCGAACAATGAGCAGTTCTTC. It is translated as CASSLAAIASPNNEQFF.

This chain links TRBV9 with TRBJ1-3; no definite D call. The germline V gene encodes CDR1 SGDLS and CDR2 YYNGEE. Trimming took off 3 bases at V and 0 bases at J, with 16 bases between the two ends. The CDR3 is 17 amino acids. CDR3 sequence: CASSGYNPASSGNTIYF. The CDR3 coding sequence is TGTGCCAGCAGCGGGTACAACCCAGCTAGCTCTGGAAACACCATATATTTT.

The CDR3 is CASNPRGFEAFF. Written as DNA, the CDR3 is TGTGCCAGCAACCCCAGGGGGTTTGAAGCTTTCTTT. The chain recombines TRBV2 with TRBJ1-1; 7 bases match TRBD1. The trim removed 7 bases at V and 7 bases at J, leaving 6 bases unmatched. This CDR3 spans 12 amino acids. Germline CDR1 is SNHLY and CDR2 is FYNNEI.

This chain links TRBV5-5 with TRBJ1-5; 8 bases map to TRBD1. CDR3 length equals 16 residues. Per germline, CDR1 SGHKS and CDR2 YYEKEE (reference sequence). The junction had 5 bases not matched to a gene; V was cut back by 0 bases and J by 3 bases. The CDR3 sequence is CASSLAGTGDNQPQHF. The CDR3 nucleotides read TGTGCCAGCAGCTTGGCCGGGACAGGAGACAATCAGCCCCAGCATTTT. Complete variable domain (other parts from reference TRBV5-5 and TRBJ1-5): DAGVTQSPTHLIKTRGQQVTLRCSPISGHKSVSWYQQVLGQGPQFIFQYYEKEERGRGNFPDRFSARQFPNYSSELNVNALLLGDSALYLCASSLAGTGDNQPQHFGDGTRLSIL.

This chain joins TRBV5-1 and TRBJ2-3; tentative D call: TRBD1 (5 bases). V dropped 3 bases and J dropped 2 bases, with 7 bases sitting between them. The CDR3 runs 13 residues. Per germline, CDR1 SGHRS and CDR2 YFSETQ. CDR3 in amino acids: CASSSQVTDTQYF. The CDR3 DNA reads as TGCGCCAGCAGCTCACAGGTCACAGATACGCAGTATTTT.

This clone was counted a few times. This chain uses TRBV3-1 (or the pseudogene TRBV3-2) with TRBJ1-1; TRBD1 matches 8 bases. CDR1 and CDR2 from the germline V gene are LGHDT and YNNKEL (reference sequence). The CDR3 consists of 14 residues. With V trimmed by 4 bases and J by 5 bases, 6 bases remained unmatched. The CDR3 here is CASSPTGGRTEAFF. The CDR3 DNA reads as TGTGCCAGCAGCCCCACAGGGGGGCGTACTGAAGCTTTCTTT.